This T cell receptor (beta chain) appears in the sequencing data of a study of T cell responses to AZD1222 COVID-19 vaccine (dated by TCRdb to 2020 to 2023). Turning to the overall study: AZD1222 recipients whose second dose came at about 4 weeks and those whose second dose came at about 12 weeks were combined into one group, since spike-specific TCR depth and breadth did not differ between the two schedules. TCR sequencing covered roughly 230 trial participants: nearly 210 given two doses of AZD1222 and 26 given two doses of MenACWY control vaccine. Enrollment into the trials was organized by age into subgroups of 18-55, 56-69 and 70-plus years, and those subgroups contained about 160, 30 and 59 TCR-sequenced participants, respectively.

The CDR3 regions of human TCRbeta chains were subjected to immunosequencing. The original pipeline was this. Repertoire TCRs were matched against a reference library of SARS-CoV-2-specific TCRs generated with the MIRA antigen-specificity platform. Breadth was defined as the fraction of unique TCRs that were SARS-CoV-2-associated. Depth was defined as the fraction of total T cells that were SARS-CoV-2-associated. Using the MIRA data, every spike-specific TCR was mapped to the spike region that the TCR reacted to and assigned to either a CD4 or a CD8 class. Log10-transformed breadth and depth values were compared by one-way ANOVA with Sidak's multiple comparisons tests. The table comes from immuneACCESS by way of TCRdb, which keeps in-frame sequences with V and J called. Part of the clones is missing from these tables; in studies checked, under half for an unresolved V gene and the rest for unknown reasons. From that table come the V and J calls and clone size; the DNA was used to work out D and trimming. The sample table contains roughly 150,000 clones; only one count was recorded for almost 95% of them. The ten largest clones add up to around 2.5% of the sample.

The time point label on this specimen signifies: baseline before first vaccination. Samples from vaccinated people were obtained from the UK trials COV001 and COV002, which included a single-blind randomized controlled phase 2/3 trial of AZD1222 (ChAdOx1 nCoV-19) in healthy adults. Trial participant PBMC samples were collected at day 0 and day 28 after the second dose for TCRbeta chain sequencing. As concerns this clone: Its binding antigen is unknown. No per-base quality is available; no much larger clone lies one base away.

V is trimmed back by 4 bases and J by 6 bases, and the junction contains 11 bases that no gene match accounts for. The germline V gene supplies CDR1 ENHRY and CDR2 SYGVKD. There are 17 amino acids in the CDR3, from cysteine to phenylalanine inclusive. Just the 51-base CDR3 DNA is kept, in frame starting at base 1. Findings and caveats that apply to the study as a whole: CD4 TCRs associated with the vaccine covered the entire spike protein, and the dominant responses were in regions 160-218 and 743-854. No day 14 peak-response samples were available, so repertoires were characterized only after the peak T cell response. Only a handful of AZD1222 recipients were SARS-CoV-2 seropositive at baseline, limiting conclusions about previously exposed vaccinees. The 56-69-year group was small, and its depth increase did not reach significance, likely because of low power. Participants were mostly white British and included more females than males, and it was suggested by the authors that clonal diversity may have been underestimated. Nearly half of unique spike-specific TCRs reportedly recognized epitopes outside regions mutated in the B.1.351 and B.1.1.7 variants. A significant rise in spike-specific TCR breadth and depth was observed after two AZD1222 doses relative to day 0 and relative to MenACWY recipients.

This specimen consisted of peripheral blood, obtained on day 0 of AZD1222 vaccination. The source of this sequence is an adult in good health. Here the chain combines TRBV10-3 and TRBJ2-7, and 14 junctional nucleotides match TRBD2. The CDR3 loop reads CAISAGLAGGRGAEQYF. The nucleotide sequence is TGTGCCATCAGTGCAGGACTAGCGGGGGGACGGGGGGCCGAGCAGTACTTC.